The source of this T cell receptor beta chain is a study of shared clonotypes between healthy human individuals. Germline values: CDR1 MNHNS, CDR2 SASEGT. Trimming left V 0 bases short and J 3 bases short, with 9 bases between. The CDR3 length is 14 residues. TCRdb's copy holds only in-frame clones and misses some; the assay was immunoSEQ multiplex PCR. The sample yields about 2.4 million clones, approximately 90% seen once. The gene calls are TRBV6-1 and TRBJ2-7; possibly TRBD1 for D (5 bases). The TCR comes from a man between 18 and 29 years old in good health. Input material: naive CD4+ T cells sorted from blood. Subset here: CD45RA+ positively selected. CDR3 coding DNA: TGTGCCAGCAGTGAAGCTCCAGGGATCTACGAGCAGTACTTC. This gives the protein CASSEAPGIYEQYF.